This T cell receptor beta chain was identified in a study of T cell responses to AZD1222 COVID-19 vaccine. CDR3 size: 16 residues. Deletions cut 5 bases from V and 3 bases from J, with 18 bases between. In germline, CDR1 is SGHVS, CDR2 FNYEAQ. Clones were read by immunoSEQ multiplex PCR, and TCRdb kept only the in-frame ones, dropping some. The sample lists about 85,000 clones, 86% seen once, with 7% in the top ten. Study findings and constraints: Rises in breadth and depth of Spike-specific TCRs came after two AZD1222 doses. At 160-218 and 743-854, vaccine-associated CD4 TCRs were dominant, and they spanned spike.

Concerning this clone itself: Antigen: not known.

The sequencing here drew on peripheral blood, taken on day 0 of AZD1222 vaccination. This chain connects TRBV7-6 to TRBJ2-3; D is unresolved. The clonotype was recovered from an adult in good health. The CDR3 sequence is CASSGTRGLGTDTQYF. The CDR3 DNA reads TGTGCCAGCAGCGGAACACGTGGCCTGGGGACAGATACGCAGTATTTT.